The present entry profiles one T cell receptor beta chain with its context. The data originate from a study of shared clonotypes between healthy human individuals. The naive CD8 population came from CD45RO-negative cells selected for CCR7, without terminally differentiated effector memory CD45RA+ cells. The donors, all of them Caucasian adults, lived in Nashville, Tennessee. At the deep level, the assay was run. An approximately 210 ng quantity of DNA, about 30,000 T cell genomes, went into the sorted-subset replicate PCRs. This table comes from immunoSEQ multiplex PCR, and its TCRdb copy is limited to in-frame clones, with some not included. The sample consists of about 2.1 million clones, approximately 92% of them appearing once. The CDR3 runs 15 residues. Germline values: CDR1 LGHNA, CDR2 YNFKEQ. V lost 0 bases and J 1 base, leaving 7 bases between the germline ends.

The source of this sequence is a young man in good health. Some clones in this sample may be carry-over from other donors' samples. Sequenced material: naive CD8+ T cells from PBMCs. The rearrangement links TRBV4-2 to TRBJ2-1; D gene ambiguous. CDR3 region: CASSQEGKSYNEQFF. The CDR3 DNA follows: TGTGCCAGCAGCCAAGAAGGCAAGTCCTACAATGAGCAGTTCTTC.